Following are 11 T cell receptor beta chains from one sample sequenced in a study of shared clonotypes between healthy human individuals. Data came from immunoSEQ multiplex PCR; TCRdb stores just in-frame clones and leaves some out. The sample consists of some 500,000 clones, more than 95% of them appearing once. Input material: naive CD4+ T cells sorted from blood. Subset described: CD45RA+ positively selected. These receptors originate from a woman in her twenties or thirties in good health.

CDR3 nucleotides: TGTGCCAGCAGTCGAGCTGTTAACTATGGCTACACCTTC. Its translation: CASSRAVNYGYTF. The V gene is TRBV28, the J gene TRBJ1-2, with unresolved D. V gave up 5 bases and J gave up 1 base, with 8 bases separating them. This CDR3 spans 13 amino acids. Looked up from germline, CDR1 is MDHEN and CDR2 is SYDVKM.

This chain connects TRBV28 to TRBJ2-1; D is uncertain. The germline gives CDR1 MDHEN, CDR2 SYDVKM. CDR3 length: 15 residues. The V end lost 5 bases, the J end lost 0 bases, and 11 bases lay between the germline ends. DNA of the CDR3: TGTGCCAGCAGTCGTAGCCTATACTCCTACAATGAGCAGTTCTTC. The encoded protein is CASSRSLYSYNEQFF.

The rearrangement links TRBV2 to TRBJ1-1; D uncertain. The germline V gene encodes CDR1 SNHLY and CDR2 FYNNEI. V was cut by 6 bases and J by 10 bases, with 18 bases left in between. The CDR3 has 13 amino acids. CDR3 bases: TGTGCCAGCAGCCTTGGGATTCAAGGGAGAGCTTTCTTT. It encodes CASSLGIQGRAFF.

The chain has TRBV9 and TRBJ1-6, with TRBD1 as a possible D gene (5 bases). CDR3 length: 14 residues. In germline, CDR1 is SGDLS, CDR2 YYNGEE. Trimming took 0 bases from V and 9 from J, leaving 10 bases between them. CDR3 nucleotide sequence: TGTGCCAGCAGCGTAGAGGGGTTCGGTTCACCCCTCCACTTT. Its translation is CASSVEGFGSPLHF.

This chain connects TRBV2 to TRBJ2-6; D possibly corresponds to TRBD1 (5 bases). Germline V gene sequence: CDR1 SNHLY, CDR2 FYNNEI. V lost 6 bases and J 4 bases, leaving 13 bases between the germline ends. The CDR3 loop spans 15 amino acids. CDR3 sequence: CASRVRVSGANVLTF. The CDR3 DNA reads as TGTGCCAGCAGGGTCAGGGTTTCCGGGGCCAACGTCCTGACTTTC.

The chain has TRBV30 and TRBJ2-1; 8 bases line up with TRBD2. Trimming cost V 0 bases and J 3 bases; bases outside gene matches: 10. This CDR3 is 17 amino acids long. Germline CDR1 GTSNPN, CDR2 SVGIG (reference sequence). Here the CDR3 reads CAWSVLTAGVGYNEQFF. The CDR3 DNA follows: TGTGCCTGGAGTGTACTTACAGCGGGAGTGGGCTACAATGAGCAGTTCTTC.

This sequence joins TRBV18 and TRBJ2-7, with D possibly TRBD2 on 7 matching bases. The CDR3 has 15 amino acids. Germline V lookup: CDR1 KGHSH, CDR2 LQKENI. V was cut by 6 bases and J by 2 bases, with 17 bases left in between. CDR3 sequence: CASSFGTRGAYEQYF. The DNA of the CDR3 is TGTGCCAGCTCTTTCGGGACACGGGGGGCCTACGAGCAGTACTTC.

The gene calls are TRBV19 and TRBJ2-7; D is possibly TRBD2 (6 bases). CDR3 size: 13 residues. Trimming took 5 bases from V and 3 from J, leaving 11 bases between them. The germline gives CDR1 LNHDA, CDR2 SQIVND (reference sequence). The CDR3, as DNA: TGTGCCAGTAGTCCGGGGGAAGGCTACGAGCAGTACTTC. Translating it yields CASSPGEGYEQYF.

The rearrangement uses TRBV7-9 and TRBJ2-7, with a possible D match to TRBD1 (6 bases). The CDR3 runs to 13 residues. V was cut by 5 bases and J by 3 bases, with 11 bases left in between. CDR1 is SEHNR and CDR2 is FQNEAQ in the germline V gene (reference sequence). This CDR3 is CASSPGHNYEQYF. The CDR3 bases are TGTGCCAGCAGCCCGGGACATAACTACGAGCAGTACTTC.

The CDR3 sequence: CASSQLAGGPGNTDTQYF. DNA of the CDR3: TGTGCCAGCAGCCAGTTAGCGGGAGGGCCCGGGAACACAGATACGCAGTATTTT. The chain is built from TRBV4-2 and TRBJ2-3, with 11 bases identical to TRBD2. This CDR3 is built from 18 residues. With 3 bases clipped from V and 2 bases from J, the junction kept 10 bases outside the gene matches. Germline CDR1 reads LGHNA; CDR2 reads YNFKEQ.

CDR3 protein: CASSLVPGYQETQYF. The DNA of the CDR3 is TGCGCCAGCAGCTTGGTCCCAGGCTACCAAGAGACCCAGTACTTC. The chain couples TRBV5-1 to TRBJ2-5, with D unresolved. V was shortened by 0 bases and J by 0 bases, with 9 bases between the two germline ends. The CDR3 has 15 residues. Germline values: CDR1 SGHRS, CDR2 YFSETQ.